This TCR beta chain was profiled in a study of beta chain features in type 1 diabetes. Expressed TCRB transcripts were sequenced, since all the RNA that had been isolated was reverse transcribed. TCRdb keeps only in-frame clones here, not all; method: immunoSEQ multiplex PCR. In the table there are 300,000 to 400,000 clones, 6.5% to 10% of which are singletons. CDR1 is SNHLY, CDR2 FYNNEI, per germline. V lost 11 bases and J lost 7, with 9 bases in between. This CDR3 region has 10 residues. The sequence derives from a woman aged 18-29 years in good health. The chain joins TRBV2 to TRBJ2-1; perhaps TRBD1 as D (5 bases). The sample was central memory CD4+ T cells from blood. The CDR3 DNA follows: TGTGCCGGGGCCTTTAATGAGCAGTTCTTC. Residues: CAGAFNEQFF.